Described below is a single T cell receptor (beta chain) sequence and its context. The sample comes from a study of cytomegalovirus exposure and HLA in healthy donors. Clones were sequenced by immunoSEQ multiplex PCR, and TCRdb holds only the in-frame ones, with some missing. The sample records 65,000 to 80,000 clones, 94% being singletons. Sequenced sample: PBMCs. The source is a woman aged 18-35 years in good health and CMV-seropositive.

The CDR3 sequence is CASSLRQGMNTEAFF. As DNA, the CDR3 is TGCGCCAGCAGCTTACGACAGGGGATGAACACTGAAGCTTTCTTT. The chain joins TRBV5-1 to TRBJ1-1; 8 bases are a match to TRBD1. The ends lost 2 bases at V and 0 bases at J; junction bases unmatched: 3. CDR1 and CDR2 (germline): SGHRS, YFSETQ. This CDR3 is built from 15 residues.